This T cell receptor beta chain is from a study of neurological immune-mediated disorders. The cDNA was generated through 5'RACE incorporating 10-nucleotide random UMIs. One entry per CDR3 protein results from TCRdb running MiXCR on the 5' RACE reads. The sample includes under 60,000 distinct CDR3 sequences, 3% to 4% of them seen just once. Germline loops: CDR1 LNHDA, CDR2 SQIVND (reference sequence). The CDR3 covers 19 residues. With V trimmed by 3 bases and J by 7 bases, 16 bases remained unmatched. Study-level points and caveats: CDR3 amino acid sequences found in expanded clones were never shared across subjects, suggesting private repertoires in all groups. Whereas HTLV-1-associated myelopathy showed the most TCR clonal expansion, multiple sclerosis showed the least, with levels below those of healthy controls.

This clonotype was detected many times. Its cognate antigen is unknown. The sequencing input was PBMCs. The chain uses TRBV19 and TRBJ2-1; 12 bases are a match to TRBD2. This TCR was sampled from a man in his forties with multiple sclerosis. The CDR3 is CASSIGRGTSGGRENEQFF. CDR3 sequence (DNA): TGTGCCAGTAGTATCGGAAGGGGCACTAGCGGGGGGAGAGAGAATGAGCAGTTCTTC.